Following are 30 T cell receptor beta chains from one sample sequenced in a study of cytomegalovirus exposure and HLA in healthy donors. With 60 Vbeta and 13 Jbeta primers, the PCR was carried out. Sequencing was performed with immunoSEQ multiplex PCR; in TCRdb, only in-frame clones are kept and a portion is missing. The data hold about 130,000 clones, with more than 65% observed a single time. Sequencing was carried out using PBMCs. These receptors were taken from a woman in her sixties in good health and CMV-seropositive.

V gene TRBV13 combines with J gene TRBJ2-7; D is undetermined. The CDR3 contains 13 residues. Trimming left V 1 base short and J 5 bases short, with 9 bases between. CDR1 is PRHDT, CDR2 FYEKMQ, per germline (reference sequence). Written as DNA, the CDR3 is TGTGCCAGCAGCTTAGAAAGCCAGGACGAGCAGTACTTC. Its translation: CASSLESQDEQYF.

The table lists this clone with a count of one. This chain links TRBV6-6 with TRBJ2-2; D is ambiguous. Trimming took 5 bases from V and 4 from J, leaving 5 bases between them. CDR3 length: 12 amino acids. Germline V gives CDR1 MNHNY, CDR2 SVGAGI (reference sequence). CDR3 amino acids: CASSLPTGELFF. CDR3 in DNA: TGTGCCAGCAGTCTACCCACCGGGGAGCTGTTTTTT.

The rearrangement joins TRBV7-9 to TRBJ2-1, with no clear D. In germline, CDR1 is SEHNR, CDR2 FQNEAQ (reference sequence). Trimming shortened V by 1 base and J by 4 bases, and 11 bases separated the two germline ends. The CDR3 spans 15 residues. In nucleotides, the CDR3 is TGTGCCAGCAGCTTAGGTGTGGTGGAGTACAATGAGCAGTTCTTC. Translating gives CASSLGVVEYNEQFF.

The chain joins TRBV6-1 to TRBJ2-7, with TRBD2 matching 12 bases. CDR3 length: 15 residues. Germline V gene sequence: CDR1 MNHNS, CDR2 SASEGT. The V segment lost 7 bases and the J segment 3 bases; nucleotides outside the gene matches: 7. CDR3 residues: CASIRLAGVSYEQYF. DNA of the CDR3: TGTGCCAGCATTAGACTAGCGGGAGTAAGCTACGAGCAGTACTTC.

The chain has TRBV11-2 and TRBJ2-3; 11 bases line up with TRBD2. Looked up from germline, CDR1 is SGHAT and CDR2 is FQNNGV. CDR3 size: 17 residues. Trimming removed 5 bases from V and 2 bases from J; junction bases left unmatched: 9. CDR3 sequence (DNA): TGTGCCAGCAGCCGCCTCGGGACTAGCGGTAACACAGATACGCAGTATTTT. This translates into CASSRLGTSGNTDTQYF.

The chain couples TRBV7-9 to TRBJ1-2, with 7 bases lining up with TRBD1. The germline gives CDR1 SEHNR, CDR2 FQNEAQ (reference sequence). The CDR3 contains 14 residues. J lost 3 bases, V lost 7 bases, and 8 bases had no gene match. The CDR3 coding sequence is TGTGCCAGCAACCGGGACAGCCAACACTATGGCTACACCTTC. Protein product: CASNRDSQHYGYTF. The full variable domain, its missing parts supplied by reference TRBV7-9 and TRBJ1-2, is DTGVSQNPRHKITKRGQNVTFRCDPISEHNRLYWYRQTLGQGPEFLTYFQNEAQLEKSRLLSDRFSAERPKGSFSTLEIQRTEQGDSAMYLCASNRDSQHYGYTFGSGTRLTVV.

The chain links TRBV19 to TRBJ1-4; unclear D gene. This CDR3 comprises 14 residues. CDR1 LNHDA and CDR2 SQIVND come from the germline V gene (reference sequence). The V and J ends lost 3 bases and 0 bases respectively, with 5 bases between them. In nucleotides, the CDR3 is TGTGCCAGTAGTATGGAGGCAACTAATGAAAAACTGTTTTTT. Its protein is CASSMEATNEKLFF.

This clone was observed a few times. The chain is built from TRBV14 and TRBJ1-1, with D tentatively TRBD1 (6 bases). The CDR3 runs to 13 residues. V was trimmed by 0 bases and J by 10 bases, leaving 12 bases between them. Per germline, CDR1 SGHDN and CDR2 FVKESK. CDR3: CASSQEGGTTAFF. The CDR3 DNA sequence: TGTGCCAGCAGCCAAGAGGGGGGGACAACAGCTTTCTTT.

Comment on this clone: One junction end disagrees with the germline gene, perhaps due to a read error. The rearrangement uses TRBV7-9 and TRBJ1-5; D is unclear. The germline V gene encodes CDR1 SEHNR and CDR2 FQNEAQ (reference sequence). The CDR3 sequence is 17 residues long. CDR3 sequence (DNA): TGTTCCAGCAGCTTATCTCTCCAGTCACATCCAAATCAGCCCCAGCATTTT. It specifies CSSSLSLQSHPNQPQHF.

The rearrangement links TRBV5-6 to TRBJ2-1, with TRBD1 as a possible D gene (5 bases). Germline values: CDR1 SGHDT, CDR2 YYEEEE. The germline V and J ends were trimmed by 6 bases and 2 bases, with 15 bases remaining between them. The CDR3 consists of 15 residues. The CDR3 bases are TGTGCCAGCAAGAGGACATATAATGCCTACAATGAGCAGTTCTTC. Its translation is CASKRTYNAYNEQFF.

The chain uses TRBV7-2 and TRBJ2-3, with TRBD2 identical over 7 bases. Trimming cost V 1 base and J 6 bases; bases outside gene matches: 10. This CDR3 comprises 16 residues. Germline V gene sequence: CDR1 SGHTA, CDR2 FQGNSA. In nucleotides, the CDR3 is TGTGCCAGCAGCTTAGTACGGGGGAGGGCCGTCGATACGCAGTATTTT. This gives the protein CASSLVRGRAVDTQYF.

The chain links TRBV6-1 to TRBJ1-6; possible D gene TRBD1, 5 bases. Trimming pared 4 bases from V and 1 base from J, leaving 14 bases between. There are 17 residues in the CDR3. The V gene's germline CDR1 is MNHNS and CDR2 SASEGT. The CDR3 loop reads CASSARGGSSYNSPLHF. Written as DNA, the CDR3 is TGTGCCAGCAGTGCCCGGGGGGGTAGTTCCTATAATTCACCCCTCCACTTT.

This chain joins TRBV27 and TRBJ1-4, with D perhaps TRBD1 (6 bases). The CDR3 totals 14 residues. Germline CDR1 is MNHEY and CDR2 is SMNVEV (reference sequence). Trimming stripped 5 bases from V and 7 bases from J, with 14 bases between. In DNA form, the CDR3 reads TGTGCCAGCAGTCTCAGGGGAAGTAGTGAAAAACTGTTTTTT. Translated, it gives CASSLRGSSEKLFF. The full variable domain, in which reference TRBV27 and TRBJ1-4 provide the parts outside the CDR3, is EAQVTQNPRYLITVTGKKLTVTCSQNMNHEYMSWYRQDPGLGLRQIYYSMNVEVTDKGDVPEGYKVSRKEKRNFPLILESPSPNQTSLYFCASSLRGSSEKLFFGSGTQLSVL.

This clone was counted only a few times. The chain carries TRBV6-6 and TRBJ1-4, with D perhaps TRBD1 (5 bases). The CDR3 spans 15 residues. Germline lookup yields CDR1 MNHNY and CDR2 SVGAGI (reference sequence). V was trimmed by 6 bases and J by 0 bases, leaving 11 bases between them. This CDR3 is CASRFGDSTNEKLFF. CDR3 nucleotides: TGTGCCAGCAGGTTCGGGGACTCAACTAATGAAAAACTGTTTTTT.

V is TRBV19 and J is TRBJ1-3, with unresolved D. V was cut by 10 bases and J by 0 bases, with 16 bases left in between. Germline loops: CDR1 LNHDA, CDR2 SQIVND (reference sequence). The CDR3 contains 15 residues. This CDR3 reads CATRMVRDSGNTIYF. CDR3 bases: TGTGCCACCCGAATGGTGAGGGACTCTGGAAACACCATATATTTT.

V is TRBV6-6 and J is TRBJ1-5; D is unclear. The V and J ends lost 2 bases and 4 bases respectively, with 6 bases between them. Germline-derived CDR1 and CDR2 are MNHNY and SVGAGI (reference sequence). The CDR3 covers 13 residues. The CDR3, as DNA: TGTGCCAGCAGTTACGTCGGTAATCAGCCCCAGCATTTT. This encodes CASSYVGNQPQHF.

The chain couples TRBV5-1 to TRBJ2-7; D may be TRBD1 (6 bases). Germline lookup yields CDR1 SGHRS and CDR2 YFSETQ. V lost 6 bases, J lost 2 bases, and 15 bases lay in between. The CDR3 loop spans 14 amino acids. CDR3 in DNA: TGCGCCAGCAAGGTTGCTGGGACAACCTACGAGCAGTACTTC. Translating gives CASKVAGTTYEQYF.

The gene calls are TRBV5-1 and TRBJ1-6, with 7 bases that match TRBD1. The CDR3 totals 15 residues. CDR1 SGHRS and CDR2 YFSETQ come from the germline V gene. The ends lost 0 bases at V and 6 bases at J; junction bases unmatched: 3. CDR3: CASSLDGQVNSPLHF. For the CDR3, the DNA is TGCGCCAGCAGCTTGGACGGACAGGTTAATTCACCCCTCCACTTT.

The genes are TRBV7-5 and TRBJ2-7; the table calls TRBD2, which could not be checked here. TRBV7-5 is a known pseudogene. This CDR3 region has 14 residues. For the CDR3, the DNA is TGTGTCAGAAGCTTAGGACTAGCGGGAATCCTTGACCACTTC. This encodes CVRSLGLAGILDHF.

This clone appeared a few times. The chain links TRBV7-6 to TRBJ2-7; 7 bases are a match to TRBD1. Germline CDR1 and CDR2: SGHVS and FNYEAQ. The CDR3 is 14 amino acids. Unmatched junction bases numbered 8, after V lost 2 bases and J lost 7 bases. The CDR3 sequence is CASSLSQGVREQYF. CDR3 DNA: TGTGCCAGCAGCTTAAGTCAGGGGGTGAGGGAGCAGTACTTC.

This clone has only a few counts. The V gene is TRBV6-5, the J gene TRBJ1-2; 9 nucleotides align to TRBD1. V gave up 6 bases and J gave up 3 bases; unmatched junction bases: 8. CDR1 and CDR2 (germline): MNHEY, SVGAGI. This CDR3 spans 15 amino acids. Written as DNA, the CDR3 is TGTGCCAGCAGCCCAACAGGGGGCAGTGACTATGGCTACACCTTC. Protein: CASSPTGGSDYGYTF.

For this clone: An end of the junction does not agree with germline; a read error may underlie this. The CDR3 protein is CASSLGTDGAGELFF. The CDR3 DNA is TGTGCTAGCAGCTTAGGTACAGACGGGGCCGGGGAGCTGTTTTTT. This chain joins TRBV7-7 and TRBJ2-2, with TRBD2 as a possible D gene (5 bases). Germline V gives CDR1 SSHAT, CDR2 FNYEAQ (reference sequence). The CDR3 is 15 amino acids.

V and J are TRBV5-4 and TRBJ2-6; 8 bases are shared with TRBD1. The CDR3 loop spans 17 amino acids. Losses at the gene ends were 4 bases for V and 7 bases for J; bases not matched to a gene: 13. Germline V gives CDR1 SGHNT, CDR2 YYREEE (reference sequence). The CDR3 spells CASSIGQGMSLANVLTF. The CDR3 region has the DNA TGTGCCAGCAGCATCGGACAGGGAATGTCTCTTGCCAACGTCCTGACTTTC.

The table lists this clone with a few counts. V and J are TRBV5-8 and TRBJ2-1; 8 nucleotides align to TRBD1. Germline V lookup: CDR1 SGHTS, CDR2 YDEGEE. V shed 5 bases, J shed 6 bases, and the junction held 7 bases outside the gene matches. This CDR3 region has 14 residues. Here the CDR3 DNA reads TGTGCCAGCAGGAGGACAGGGATCGTCAATGAGCAGTTCTTC. This sequence encodes CASRRTGIVNEQFF.

The chain couples TRBV5-4 to TRBJ2-3; D is perhaps TRBD2 (6 bases). CDR1 is SGHNT, CDR2 YYREEE, per germline (reference sequence). This CDR3 comprises 11 residues. Deletions cut 4 bases from V and 11 bases from J, with 11 bases between. The CDR3 coding sequence is TGTGCCAGCAGCGTGGGGACTCAGCAGTATTTT. Its protein product is CASSVGTQQYF.

The chain is built from TRBV7-2 and TRBJ2-5; perhaps TRBD2 as D (5 bases). Germline loops: CDR1 SGHTA, CDR2 FQGNSA. The CDR3 consists of 16 residues. Between the trimmed V and J ends, which lost 4 bases and 4 bases, there was a span of 19 bases. CDR3 in DNA: TGTGCCAGCAGCTCCCCCGGAAGGGCGGGTAGAGAGACCCAGTACTTC. Protein: CASSSPGRAGRETQYF.

The gene calls are TRBV7-3 and TRBJ2-2, with 15 bases fitting TRBD2. The trim removed 2 bases at V and 5 bases at J, leaving 3 bases unmatched. From germline, CDR1 is SGHTA and CDR2 FQGTGA. The CDR3 is 17 amino acids. The CDR3 is CASSLEGTSGRTGELFF. The DNA for the CDR3 is TGTGCCAGCAGCTTAGAAGGGACTAGCGGGAGGACCGGGGAGCTGTTTTTT.

This chain uses TRBV7-3 with TRBJ1-1; 10 bases map to TRBD1. Germline V gives CDR1 SGHTA, CDR2 FQGTGA. This CDR3 has 16 amino acids. The V and J ends lost 1 base and 6 bases, in that order; junction bases with no gene match: 8. The CDR3 loop is CASSLRAGTGVSEAFF. DNA for the CDR3: TGTGCCAGCAGCTTAAGGGCCGGGACAGGGGTCTCTGAAGCTTTCTTT.

This clone occurred a few times. This sequence joins TRBV7-9 and TRBJ1-2; D gene ambiguous. Trimming shortened V by 1 base and J by 7 bases, and 13 bases separated the two germline ends. This CDR3 has 14 amino acids. Per the germline V gene, CDR1 is SEHNR and CDR2 is FQNEAQ (reference sequence). CDR3 amino acids: CASSLEAVAGGYTF. For the CDR3, the DNA is TGTGCCAGCAGCTTAGAGGCGGTGGCGGGTGGCTACACCTTC.

This clone showed up just a few times. The chain has TRBV7-6 and TRBJ2-3; 10 nucleotides line up with TRBD2. The CDR3 runs to 15 residues. J lost 1 base, V lost 6 bases, and 4 bases had no gene match. CDR1 is SGHVS, CDR2 FNYEAQ, per germline. The CDR3 is CASRRTSGGTDTQYF. The CDR3 bases are TGTGCCAGCAGGCGGACTAGCGGAGGCACAGATACGCAGTATTTT.